This T cell receptor (beta chain) was retrieved from a study of cytomegalovirus exposure and HLA in healthy donors. The germline V gene has CDR1 SNHLY and CDR2 FYNNEI. The trim removed 7 bases at V and 11 bases at J, leaving 15 bases unmatched. CDR3 length: 14 residues. As regards this clone: The same CDR3 can be traced to other DNA sequences in this sample.

The repertoire was sequenced with immunoSEQ multiplex PCR; TCRdb's copy has only in-frame clones and lacks some. The sample gives 250,000 to 300,000 clones, nearly 90% of which show up once; under 0.4% is in the top ten. This TCR came from a woman aged 18-35 years in good health and CMV-seronegative. This chain joins TRBV2 and TRBJ2-3, with 7 bases matching TRBD2. What was sequenced was PBMCs. The CDR3 loop reads CASTPGLGVMGQYF. In DNA, the CDR3 is TGTGCCAGCACCCCAGGACTAGGGGTTATGGGGCAGTATTTT.